This T cell receptor beta chain originates from a study of shared clonotypes between healthy human individuals. This clone came up once. Trimming pared 6 bases from V and 0 bases from J, leaving 21 bases between. CDR3 size: 17 residues. Germline V gene lookup returns CDR1 SEHNR and CDR2 FQNEAQ (reference sequence). Measured with immunoSEQ multiplex PCR; TCRdb has only the in-frame clones, and not every one. In the table there are about 560,000 clones, roughly 79% of which are singletons. The sequenced sample was PBMCs. This TCR was sampled from a woman aged 40 to 50 in good health. Some clones in this sample may be carry-over from other donors' samples. This chain joins TRBV7-9 and TRBJ2-7, with D possibly matching TRBD2 (5 bases). The CDR3 nucleotides are TGTGCCAGCAGATCTGACGTGGGCCTACGGGGCTCCTACGAGCAGTACTTC. Residues: CASRSDVGLRGSYEQYF.